The clone carrying this T cell receptor beta chain was seen a single time. Germline V gene data show CDR1 as SEHNR and CDR2 as FQNEAQ (reference sequence). This CDR3 has 16 residues. V gave up 5 bases and J gave up 0 bases, with 14 bases separating them. Measured with immunoSEQ multiplex PCR; TCRdb has only the in-frame clones, and not every one. Of some 230,000 clones in the sample, 85% to 90% were seen once. The data were taken from a study of blood T cell repertoires in COVID-19. Study overall: Sample material is recorded as cDNA or gDNA derived from T cells, B-cell-depleted T cells, or PBMCs.

This TCR was sampled from a woman between 18 and 29 years old in a cohort exposed to, infected with or recovered from COVID-19 (not recorded which). Sequencing was performed on PBMCs or T cells enriched from blood (not recorded which). The chain couples TRBV7-9 to TRBJ2-1; possibly TRBD2 for D (6 bases). The CDR3 loop reads CASSPYGGGSYNEQFF. In DNA form, the CDR3 reads TGTGCCAGCAGCCCGTACGGGGGTGGCTCCTACAATGAGCAGTTCTTC.